Below are 30 T cell receptor beta chains sequenced from a single sample in a study of shared T cell receptors in the human thymus. Assay used: immunoSEQ multiplex PCR; TCRdb lists only in-frame clones, some missing. The sample comprises more than 300,000 clones, around 93% of which are singletons, and about 0.02% rests with the top ten. Sequenced sample: thymocytes. The receptors stem from a human donor.

The chain combines TRBV9 with TRBJ2-3; D gene uncertain. Deletions cut 3 bases from V and 6 bases from J, with 11 bases between. The CDR3 has 13 residues. Germline CDR1 SGDLS, CDR2 YYNGEE. The chain's CDR3 is CASSGPRSDTQYF. DNA for the CDR3: TGTGCCAGCAGCGGTCCAAGGTCGGATACGCAGTATTTT.

The chain combines TRBV4-3 with TRBJ2-7, with 13 positions matching TRBD2. The CDR3 extends over 16 amino acids. CDR1 is LGHNA and CDR2 is YSLEER in the germline V gene. V gave up 3 bases and J gave up 0 bases; unmatched junction bases: 2. The DNA of the CDR3 is TGCGCCAGCAGCCAGACTAGCGGGGGGACCTCCTACGAGCAGTACTTC. Amino acids: CASSQTSGGTSYEQYF.

The chain employs TRBV11-2 and TRBJ1-2; TRBD1 agrees at 10 bases. The length of the CDR3 is 15 residues. The junction had 7 bases not matched to a gene; V was cut back by 5 bases and J by 4 bases. Germline CDR1 reads SGHAT; CDR2 reads FQNNGV. The CDR3 is CASSGGTGAGYGYTF. The CDR3 coding sequence is TGTGCCAGCAGCGGGGGGACAGGGGCCGGCTATGGCTACACCTTC.

This sequence joins TRBV5-6 and TRBJ2-7, with 10 bases aligning to TRBD1. V trimming: 7 bases; J trimming: 3 bases; junction bases outside the gene matches: 10. The CDR3 length is 15 residues. From germline, CDR1 is SGHDT and CDR2 YYEEEE. CDR3 nucleotide sequence: TGTGCCAGCGCAGTCGGGGACAGGGGCCTCTACGAGCAGTACTTC. Protein product: CASAVGDRGLYEQYF.

The CDR3 DNA reads TGTGCCAGCAGCTCGCCGGGACTAGCGAGGAGAGATACGCAGTATTTT. Translating it yields CASSSPGLARRDTQYF. The rearrangement joins TRBV7-6 to TRBJ2-3; TRBD2 aligns across 10 bases. The J segment lost 5 bases and the V segment lost 4 bases, leaving 9 bases of the junction unmatched. In germline, CDR1 is SGHVS, CDR2 FNYEAQ. CDR3 size: 16 residues.

This sequence joins TRBV2 and TRBJ1-1; the D gene is possibly TRBD1 (6 bases). The CDR3 sequence is 17 residues long. Germline CDR1 and CDR2: SNHLY and FYNNEI. Trimming shortened V by 2 bases and J by 1 base, and 17 bases separated the two germline ends. CDR3 DNA sequence: TGTGCCAGCAGTGAATTAGGGGGGGCAGACCAGAACACTGAAGCTTTCTTT. Amino acids: CASSELGGADQNTEAFF. Full variable domain (outside the CDR3, taken from reference TRBV2 and TRBJ1-1): EPEVTQTPSHQVTQMGQEVILRCVPISNHLYFYWYRQILGQKVEFLVSFYNNEISEKSEIFDDQFSVERPDGSNFTLKIRSTKLEDSAMYFCASSELGGADQNTEAFFGQGTRLTVV.

The rearrangement uses TRBV4-1 and TRBJ1-1, with D perhaps TRBD1 (6 bases). CDR3 length: 15 amino acids. Germline V gene sequence: CDR1 MGHRA, CDR2 YSYEKL. V lost 4 bases, J lost 1 base, and 13 bases lay in between. CDR3 residues: CASSLPQGTNTEAFF. CDR3 sequence (DNA): TGCGCCAGCAGCCTACCACAGGGTACGAACACTGAAGCTTTCTTT.

The chain is built from TRBV28 and TRBJ1-5, with a tentative D call TRBD1 (6 bases). V was clipped by 3 bases and J by 9 bases, with 12 bases between them. Germline lookup yields CDR1 MDHEN and CDR2 SYDVKM. The CDR3 is 13 amino acids. The CDR3 DNA is TGTGCCAGCAGTTTGAGGGGGGGGTTGCCCCAGCATTTT. Translating gives CASSLRGGLPQHF.

The chain couples TRBV11-2 to TRBJ1-1; a possible D gene is TRBD1 (5 bases). The length of the CDR3 is 13 residues. V lost 5 bases to trimming and J lost 7 bases, with 14 bases between them. Germline-derived CDR1 and CDR2 are SGHAT and FQNNGV. The CDR3 loop is CASSLKSGVEAFF. The DNA for the CDR3 is TGTGCCAGCAGCCTAAAATCGGGGGTTGAAGCTTTCTTT. Together with reference TRBV11-2 and TRBJ1-1, the CDR3 gives the full variable domain: EAGVAQSPRYKIIEKRQSVAFWCNPISGHATLYWYQQILGQGPKLLIQFQNNGVVDDSQLPKDRFSAERLKGVDSTLKIQPAKLEDSAVYLCASSLKSGVEAFFGQGTRLTVV.

The chain carries TRBV7-8 and TRBJ1-3; perhaps TRBD1 as D (6 bases). Trimming shortened V by 7 bases and J by 5 bases, and 21 bases separated the two germline ends. There are 16 residues in the CDR3. CDR1 SGHVS and CDR2 FQNEAQ come from the germline V gene. CDR3 in DNA: TGTGCCAGCACCGCCGCCTGGGCGAGGGGGAGAAACACCATATATTTT. The encoded protein is CASTAAWARGRNTIYF.

This chain uses TRBV28 with TRBJ2-7, with 10 bases aligning to TRBD1. CDR1 and CDR2 from the germline V gene are MDHEN and SYDVKM. V was pared by 5 bases and J by 3 bases, with 13 bases of the junction left unmatched. The CDR3 runs 17 residues. The CDR3: CASSLTTLGQGRYEQYF. CDR3 nucleotides: TGTGCCAGCAGTCTTACCACCTTGGGACAGGGGCGCTACGAGCAGTACTTC.

V gene TRBV19 combines with J gene TRBJ1-5; TRBD1 might be the D (5 bases). Trimming pared 3 bases from V and 6 bases from J, leaving 15 bases between. Germline-derived CDR1 and CDR2 are LNHDA and SQIVND (reference sequence). The CDR3 is 15 amino acids. The CDR3 reads CASSILQGESQPQHF. CDR3 in DNA: TGTGCCAGTAGTATTCTGCAGGGTGAAAGTCAGCCCCAGCATTTT.

This chain joins TRBV28 and TRBJ2-7; 8 positions match TRBD1. Germline CDR1 MDHEN, CDR2 SYDVKM. V shed 10 bases, J shed 0 bases, and the junction held 8 bases outside the gene matches. CDR3 length: 14 amino acids. CDR3 in DNA: TGTGCCACCACAGGGGGTCAAAGCTCCTACGAGCAGTACTTC. Translation gives CATTGGQSSYEQYF.

A word on this clone: The junction shows a germline mismatch at one end, possibly a read error. The chain combines TRBV4-1 with TRBJ1-5, with D tentatively TRBD1 (6 bases). The CDR3 is made up of 20 amino acids. CDR1 is MGHRA and CDR2 is YSYEKL in the germline V gene. The CDR3 DNA is TGCGCCAGCAGCCAAGATCATGATGCTCATACTATCGGGGACAATCAGCCCCAGAATTTT. Translated: CASSQDHDAHTIGDNQPQNF.

This clone was observed once. V and J are TRBV7-9 and TRBJ2-1; 8 bases fit TRBD1. Germline CDR1 SEHNR, CDR2 FQNEAQ (reference sequence). CDR3 length equals 15 residues. Germline trimming cut 6 bases from V and 2 bases from J; bases unmatched to any gene: 6. The CDR3 DNA reads as TGTGCCAGCAGTTCGGACAGGGACCCCTACAATGAGCAGTTCTTC. This encodes CASSSDRDPYNEQFF.

The chain couples TRBV27 to TRBJ2-7; a weak D match, TRBD1 (5 bases). CDR3 length: 14 amino acids. Deletions cut 6 bases from V and 2 bases from J, with 14 bases between. Germline V gives CDR1 MNHEY, CDR2 SMNVEV (reference sequence). For the CDR3, the DNA is TGTGCCAGCAGGCTGCAGGGCCATCCCTACGAGCAGTACTTC. It translates to CASRLQGHPYEQYF.

CDR3 nucleotide sequence: TGTGCCTGGACACAGCGGGCCACAGATACGCAGTATTTT. Its translation: CAWTQRATDTQYF. The J gene is TRBJ2-3, the V gene TRBV30; TRBD2 is a possible D gene (6 bases). Germline values: CDR1 GTSNPN, CDR2 SVGIG (reference sequence). CDR3 size: 13 residues. V was cut by 4 bases and J by 2 bases, with 10 bases left in between.

The chain carries TRBV5-4 and TRBJ2-1; 12 nucleotides line up with TRBD2. Unmatched junction bases numbered 16, after V lost 5 bases and J lost 7 bases. Per germline, CDR1 SGHNT and CDR2 YYREEE (reference sequence). The CDR3 contains 18 residues. The CDR3 DNA reads as TGTGCCAGCAGGACTGGGCATGAGCTAGCGGGAGGGCGAAATGAGCAGTTCTTC. Translating gives CASRTGHELAGGRNEQFF.

The V gene is TRBV19, the J gene TRBJ2-7; TRBD2 is a possible D gene (5 bases). Germline CDR1 is LNHDA and CDR2 is SQIVND (reference sequence). This CDR3 has 16 amino acids. V gave up 3 bases and J gave up 3 bases, with 18 bases separating them. CDR3 coding DNA: TGTGCCAGTAGTATGTTTGGACTCTCTCCATACTACGAGCAGTACTTC. It specifies CASSMFGLSPYYEQYF.

The V gene is TRBV27, the J gene TRBJ1-4; no clear D. The CDR3 extends over 16 amino acids. Trimming took 2 bases from V and 1 from J, leaving 11 bases between them. The germline gives CDR1 MNHEY, CDR2 SMNVEV (reference sequence). The DNA of the CDR3 is TGTGCCAGCAGTTTAAGACCCCCCGAAACTAATGAAAAACTGTTTTTT. This encodes CASSLRPPETNEKLFF.

The chain joins TRBV9 to TRBJ1-1; possibly TRBD1 for D (5 bases). The CDR3 is made up of 12 amino acids. V was shortened by 3 bases and J by 8 bases, with 11 bases between the two germline ends. Germline assignment: CDR1 SGDLS and CDR2 YYNGEE. The CDR3 sequence is CASSGEGEEAFF. CDR3 DNA sequence: TGTGCCAGCAGCGGGGAAGGGGAGGAAGCTTTCTTT.

V is TRBV4-2 and J is TRBJ1-1; 9 bases agree with TRBD1. This CDR3 spans 15 amino acids. V lost 4 bases, J lost 4 bases, and 7 bases stayed unmatched. Germline CDR1 reads LGHNA; CDR2 reads YNFKEQ. The CDR3: CASSPDPGQGTEAFF. Here the CDR3 DNA reads TGTGCCAGCAGCCCTGACCCGGGACAGGGCACTGAAGCTTTCTTT.

This chain links TRBV7-9 with TRBJ1-1; D unclear. The V gene lost 3 bases and the J gene lost 1 base, with 15 bases spanning the gap. CDR1 and CDR2 from the germline V gene are SEHNR and FQNEAQ (reference sequence). The CDR3 is 16 amino acids. The CDR3 sequence: CASSFANWAANTEAFF. The CDR3 DNA follows: TGTGCCAGCAGCTTCGCTAATTGGGCGGCGAACACTGAAGCTTTCTTT.

The V call is TRBV19, the J call TRBJ1-5, with 9 positions matching TRBD1. The V gene's germline CDR1 is LNHDA and CDR2 SQIVND (reference sequence). CDR3 size: 14 residues. Trimming at V came to 7 bases and at J to 5 bases, leaving 6 bases not matched to a gene. The DNA of the CDR3 is TGTGCCAGTACCACGGGGACAGGGTATCAGCCCCAGCATTTT. Protein: CASTTGTGYQPQHF.

The chain has TRBV7-8 and TRBJ2-3; D is undetermined. Germline CDR1 SGHVS, CDR2 FQNEAQ. Trimming shortened V by 5 bases and J by 0 bases, and 12 bases separated the two germline ends. The CDR3 is 15 residues long. This CDR3 reads CASSLLPGSTDTQYF. Written as DNA, the CDR3 is TGTGCCAGCAGCCTACTACCCGGGAGCACAGATACGCAGTATTTT.

CDR3 bases: TGTGCCACCAGCAGCCAGTTTACAGGGGACCAGCCCCAGCATTTT. Translating gives CATSSQFTGDQPQHF. The J gene is TRBJ1-5, the V gene TRBV15, with TRBD1 matching over 7 bases. Looked up from germline, CDR1 is LNHNV and CDR2 is YYDKDF (reference sequence). The CDR3 is 15 amino acids. The V and J ends lost 3 bases and 7 bases, in that order; junction bases with no gene match: 9.

The CDR3 loop reads CASSPPGQHQETQYF. The CDR3 DNA is TGTGCCAGCAGCCCACCGGGACAACACCAAGAGACCCAGTACTTC. The gene calls are TRBV7-2 and TRBJ2-5, with a weak D call TRBD1 (6 bases). V was shortened by 5 bases and J by 0 bases, with 13 bases between the two germline ends. Germline CDR1 reads SGHTA; CDR2 reads FQGNSA. This CDR3 has 15 amino acids.

The chain is built from TRBV27 and TRBJ2-7, with D perhaps TRBD2 (5 bases). Germline V CDR1 and CDR2: MNHEY, SMNVEV (reference sequence). V was pared by 5 bases and J by 5 bases, with 25 bases between. This CDR3 is 17 amino acids long. CDR3 bases: TGTGCCAGCAGTCCCCTCTCCCGATACATGAGGGCGGACGAGCAGTACTTC. It yields the protein CASSPLSRYMRADEQYF.

The rearrangement joins TRBV5-6 to TRBJ2-7; D remains unclear. Germline CDR1 and CDR2: SGHDT and YYEEEE. V was cut by 3 bases and J by 3 bases, with 22 bases left in between. The CDR3 spans 17 residues. The CDR3, as DNA: TGTGCCAGCAGCTCCCCCCCTATCGAACTCCGCTACTACGAGCAGTACTTC. Its protein product is CASSSPPIELRYYEQYF.

The chain couples TRBV11-3 to TRBJ2-2, with unresolved D. This CDR3 contains 13 residues. Trimming cost V 3 bases and J 4 bases, with 6 bases left between them. Looked up from germline, CDR1 is SGHNT and CDR2 is YENEEA. CDR3 residues: CASSLVTTGELFF. The CDR3 DNA reads as TGTGCCAGCAGCTTGGTGACCACCGGGGAGCTGTTTTTT. Filled out from reference TRBV11-3 and TRBJ2-2, the complete variable domain reads EAGVVQSPRYKIIEKKQPVAFWCNPISGHNTLYWYLQNLGQGPELLIRYENEEAVDDSQLPKDRFSAERLKGVDSTLKIQPAELGDSAVYLCASSLVTTGELFFGEGSRLTVL.